The clone carrying this TCR beta chain was seen more than once but under ten times. Its antigen remains unidentified. Per the germline V gene, CDR1 is SGDLS and CDR2 is YYNGEE. The CDR3 contains 13 residues. V shed 0 bases and J shed 1 base, with 4 bases lying between them. This entry comes from a study of T-cell memory formation after mild COVID-19. Study at large: TCR clusters largely stayed donor specific.

Study conclusions and caveats: What remained unconfirmed was the SARS-CoV-2 specificity of second-wave clones peaking on day 37. Later expanders leaned toward CD4+, whereas clones contracting from day 15 to 85 were balanced CD4/CD8.

The authors produced TCR alpha and TCR beta cDNA libraries with sample barcodes and UMIs by 5'RACE using constant-segment primers. A single record per CDR3 protein comes from TCRdb applying MiXCR to the 5' RACE reads. The sample comprises around 200,000 distinct CDR3 sequences, more than 8% of which are singletons, and roughly 4% rests with the top ten. The receptor's source is a man aged 18 to 30 who had mild COVID-19 (a few samples of this study predate the infection). Cell type and time point are not known. Material for sequencing was PBMCs or a T cell subset sorted from them (not recorded which). The J gene is TRBJ1-1, the V gene TRBV9, with no clear D. CDR3 DNA sequence: TGTGCCAGCAGCGTAGAACCGAACACTGAAGCTTTCTTT. This codes for CASSVEPNTEAFF.